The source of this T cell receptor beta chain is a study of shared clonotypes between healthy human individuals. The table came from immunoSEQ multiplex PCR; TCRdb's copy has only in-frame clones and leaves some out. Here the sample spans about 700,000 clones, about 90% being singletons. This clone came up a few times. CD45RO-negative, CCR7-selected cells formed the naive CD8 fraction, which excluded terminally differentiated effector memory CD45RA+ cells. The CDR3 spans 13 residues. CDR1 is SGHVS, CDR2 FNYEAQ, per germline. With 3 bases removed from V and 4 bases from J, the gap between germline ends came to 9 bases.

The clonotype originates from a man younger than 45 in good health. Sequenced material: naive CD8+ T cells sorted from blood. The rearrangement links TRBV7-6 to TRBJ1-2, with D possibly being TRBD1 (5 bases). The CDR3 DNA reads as TGTGCCAGCAGCTTGGGGGAATCCTATGGCTACACCTTC. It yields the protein CASSLGESYGYTF.